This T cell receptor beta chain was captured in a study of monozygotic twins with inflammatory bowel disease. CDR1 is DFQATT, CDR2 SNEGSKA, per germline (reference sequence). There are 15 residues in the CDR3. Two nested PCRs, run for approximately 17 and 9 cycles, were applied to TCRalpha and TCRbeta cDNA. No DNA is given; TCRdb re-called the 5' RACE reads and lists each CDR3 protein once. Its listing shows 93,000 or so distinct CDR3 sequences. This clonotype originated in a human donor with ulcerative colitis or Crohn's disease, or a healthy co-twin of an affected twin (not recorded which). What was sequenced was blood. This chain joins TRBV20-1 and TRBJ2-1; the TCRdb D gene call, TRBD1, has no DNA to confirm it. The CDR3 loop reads CSAIDGGGLTNEQFF.